Sequencing of this T cell receptor (beta chain) was carried out in a study of T cells in severe cutaneous drug reactions. About the study: A European registry, Taiwan and Thailand supplied patients during about 2011 to 2018. Blister fluid/cells and PBMC came from acute- or recovery-stage patients. Study results and limitations: TRBV12-4 use rose strongly in carbamazepine-induced Stevens-Johnson syndrome or toxic epidermal necrolysis, averaging around 32% in blister cells and 4% to 6% in PBMC. One public TCRbeta CDR3 appeared in all seven blister samples, averaging approximately 14%.

To note about this clonotype: Its specificity is not known.

Germline V gives CDR1 SEHNR, CDR2 FQNEAQ (reference sequence). This CDR3 spans 13 amino acids. Sequenced patients had Stevens-Johnson syndrome or toxic epidermal necrolysis caused by carbamazepine. The iRepertoire multiplex PCR system with TCR subtype-specific primers built both bulk and single-cell libraries. TCRdb re-called the multiplex PCR reads; every CDR3 protein appears as one record, without DNA. The listing contains over 20,000 distinct CDR3 sequences. The sequenced sample consisted of PBMCs. This chain joins TRBV7-9 and TRBJ2-7; TCRdb designates TRBD2, a call that cannot be tested without DNA. The receptor was isolated from a human donor with toxic epidermal necrolysis, a severe cutaneous drug reaction. The CDR3 loop reads CASSSATGTSQYF.